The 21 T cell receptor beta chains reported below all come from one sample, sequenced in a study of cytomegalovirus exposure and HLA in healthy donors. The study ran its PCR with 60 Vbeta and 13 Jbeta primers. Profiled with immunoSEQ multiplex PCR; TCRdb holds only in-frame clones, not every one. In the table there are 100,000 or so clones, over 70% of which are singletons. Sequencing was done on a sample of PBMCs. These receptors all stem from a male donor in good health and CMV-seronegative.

The CDR3 bases are TGCAGCGTTGAAGGGGGAGGGAACACTGAAGCTTTCTTT. Translation gives CSVEGGGNTEAFF. The gene calls are TRBV29-1 and TRBJ1-1; D unclear. Looked up from germline, CDR1 is SQVTM and CDR2 is ANQGSEA. This CDR3 is built from 13 residues. V was pared by 1 base and J by 1 base, with 7 bases between.

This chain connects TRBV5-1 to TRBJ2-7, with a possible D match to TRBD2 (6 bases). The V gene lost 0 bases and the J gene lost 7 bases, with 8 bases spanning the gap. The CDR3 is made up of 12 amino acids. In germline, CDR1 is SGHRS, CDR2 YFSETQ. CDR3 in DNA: TGCGCCAGCAGCTTGGACGGGGGAGAGCAGTACTTC. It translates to CASSLDGGEQYF.

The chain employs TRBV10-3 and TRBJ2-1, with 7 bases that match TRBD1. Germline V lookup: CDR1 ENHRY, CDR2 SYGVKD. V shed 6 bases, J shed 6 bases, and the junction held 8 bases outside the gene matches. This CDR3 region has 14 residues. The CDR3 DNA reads TGTGCCATCAGCAATAGAGGGGGCAGCAATGAGCAGTTCTTC. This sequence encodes CAISNRGGSNEQFF.

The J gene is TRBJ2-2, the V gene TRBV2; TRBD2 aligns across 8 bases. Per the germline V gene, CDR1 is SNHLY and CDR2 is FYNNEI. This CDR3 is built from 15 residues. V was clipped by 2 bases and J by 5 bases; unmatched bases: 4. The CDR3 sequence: CASSEKRERTGELFF. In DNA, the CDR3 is TGTGCCAGCAGTGAAAAGCGGGAGCGGACCGGGGAGCTGTTTTTT.

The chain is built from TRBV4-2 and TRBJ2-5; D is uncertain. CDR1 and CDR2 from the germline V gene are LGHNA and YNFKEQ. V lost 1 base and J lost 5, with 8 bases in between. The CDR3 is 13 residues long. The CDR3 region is CASSQGDSETQYF. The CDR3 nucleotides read TGTGCCAGCAGCCAAGGCGACTCGGAGACCCAGTACTTC.

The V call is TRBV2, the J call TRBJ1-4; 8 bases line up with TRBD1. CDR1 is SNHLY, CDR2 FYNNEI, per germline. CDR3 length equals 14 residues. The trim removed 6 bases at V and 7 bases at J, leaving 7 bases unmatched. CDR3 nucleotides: TGTGCCAGCAGACTACAGGGGGTAACTGAAAAACTGTTTTTT. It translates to CASRLQGVTEKLFF.

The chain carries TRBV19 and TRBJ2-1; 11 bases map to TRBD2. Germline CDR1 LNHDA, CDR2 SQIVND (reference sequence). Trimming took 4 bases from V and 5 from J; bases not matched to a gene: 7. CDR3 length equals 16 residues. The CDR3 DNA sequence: TGTGCCAGTAGTAGTCGACTAGCGGGAAGGAACAATGAGCAGTTCTTC. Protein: CASSSRLAGRNNEQFF.

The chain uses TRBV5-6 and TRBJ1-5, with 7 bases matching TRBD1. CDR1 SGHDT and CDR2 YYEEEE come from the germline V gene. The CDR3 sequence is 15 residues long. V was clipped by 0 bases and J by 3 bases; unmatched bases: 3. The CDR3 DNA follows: TGTGCCAGCAGCTTGGGGGGACAGTTCAATCAGCCCCAGCATTTT. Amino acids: CASSLGGQFNQPQHF.

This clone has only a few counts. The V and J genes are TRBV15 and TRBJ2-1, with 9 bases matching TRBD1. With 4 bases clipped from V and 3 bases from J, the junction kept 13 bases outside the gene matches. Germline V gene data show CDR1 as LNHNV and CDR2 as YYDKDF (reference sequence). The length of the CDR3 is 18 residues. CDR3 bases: TGTGCCACCAGCAAGAACAGGGGGCAAGTGGTATTCTACAATGAGCAGTTCTTC. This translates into CATSKNRGQVVFYNEQFF.

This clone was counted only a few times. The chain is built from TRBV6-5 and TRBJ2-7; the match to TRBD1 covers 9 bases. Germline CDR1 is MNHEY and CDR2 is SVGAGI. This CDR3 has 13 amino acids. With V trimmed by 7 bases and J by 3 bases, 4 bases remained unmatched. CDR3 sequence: CASTMTGGYEQYF. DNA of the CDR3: TGTGCCAGCACGATGACAGGGGGCTACGAGCAGTACTTC.

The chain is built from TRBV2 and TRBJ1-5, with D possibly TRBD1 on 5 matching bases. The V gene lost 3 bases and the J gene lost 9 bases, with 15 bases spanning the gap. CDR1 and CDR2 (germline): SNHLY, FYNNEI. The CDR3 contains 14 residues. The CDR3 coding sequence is TGTGCCAGCAGTGACGACCAGGGCGCAGGGCCCCAGCATTTT. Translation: CASSDDQGAGPQHF.

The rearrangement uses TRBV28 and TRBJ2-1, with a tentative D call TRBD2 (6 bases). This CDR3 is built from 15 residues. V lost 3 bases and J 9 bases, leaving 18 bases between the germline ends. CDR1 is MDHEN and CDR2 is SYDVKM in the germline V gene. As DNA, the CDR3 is TGTGCCAGCAGTTTCCGGGGGTATGCTGCAGGTGAGCAGTTCTTC. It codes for CASSFRGYAAGEQFF.

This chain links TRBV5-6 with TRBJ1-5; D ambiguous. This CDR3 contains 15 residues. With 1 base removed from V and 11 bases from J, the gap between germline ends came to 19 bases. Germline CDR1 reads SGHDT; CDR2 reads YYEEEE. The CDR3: CASSLNLGPGGTQHF. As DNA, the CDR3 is TGTGCCAGCAGCTTGAATCTGGGCCCAGGCGGGACCCAGCATTTT.

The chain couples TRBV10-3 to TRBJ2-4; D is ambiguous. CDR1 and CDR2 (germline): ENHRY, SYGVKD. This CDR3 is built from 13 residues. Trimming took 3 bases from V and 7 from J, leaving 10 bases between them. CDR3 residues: CAISEVSRNIQYF. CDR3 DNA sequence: TGTGCCATCAGTGAAGTAAGTCGGAACATTCAGTACTTC.

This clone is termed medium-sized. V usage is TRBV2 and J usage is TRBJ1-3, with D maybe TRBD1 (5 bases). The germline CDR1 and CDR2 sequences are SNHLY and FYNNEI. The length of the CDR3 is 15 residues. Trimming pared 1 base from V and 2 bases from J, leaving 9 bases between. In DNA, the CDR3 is TGTGCCAGCAGTGAAGGAGGAGGGGCTGGAAACACCATATATTTT. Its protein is CASSEGGGAGNTIYF. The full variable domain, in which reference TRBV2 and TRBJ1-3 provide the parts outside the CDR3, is EPEVTQTPSHQVTQMGQEVILRCVPISNHLYFYWYRQILGQKVEFLVSFYNNEISEKSEIFDDQFSVERPDGSNFTLKIRSTKLEDSAMYFCASSEGGGAGNTIYFGEGSWLTVV.

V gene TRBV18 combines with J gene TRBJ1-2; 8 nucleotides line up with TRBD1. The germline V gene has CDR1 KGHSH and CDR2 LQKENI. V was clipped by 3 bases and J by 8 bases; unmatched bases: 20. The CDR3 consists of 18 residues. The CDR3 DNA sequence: TGTGCCAGCTCACCTAACGGCAACCCCTCAGACAGGGGTGGGGGCTACACCTTC. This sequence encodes CASSPNGNPSDRGGGYTF.

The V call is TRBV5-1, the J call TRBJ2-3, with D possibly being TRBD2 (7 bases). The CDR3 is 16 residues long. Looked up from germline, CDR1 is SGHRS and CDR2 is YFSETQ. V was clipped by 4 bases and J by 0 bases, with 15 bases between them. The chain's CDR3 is CASSGRGLSSTDTQYF. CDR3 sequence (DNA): TGCGCCAGCAGCGGGCGGGGGCTTTCTAGCACAGATACGCAGTATTTT.

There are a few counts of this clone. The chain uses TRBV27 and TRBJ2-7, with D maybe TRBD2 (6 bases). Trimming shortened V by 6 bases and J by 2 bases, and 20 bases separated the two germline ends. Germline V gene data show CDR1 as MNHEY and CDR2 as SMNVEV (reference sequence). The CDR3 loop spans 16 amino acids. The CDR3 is CASRGSFGTQTYEQYF. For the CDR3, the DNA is TGTGCCAGCAGGGGGTCTTTCGGGACTCAGACCTACGAGCAGTACTTC.

The CDR3 DNA follows: TGTGCCAGCAGCCCTATCGGAGGGCCGGTAGATACGCAGTATTTT. As protein: CASSPIGGPVDTQYF. This chain uses TRBV7-3 with TRBJ2-3; D possibly corresponds to TRBD2 (6 bases). The V end was cut by 5 bases, the J end by 5 bases, with 17 bases between. The CDR3 has 15 residues. Germline CDR1 and CDR2: SGHTA and FQGTGA.

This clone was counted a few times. In DNA form, the CDR3 reads TGTGCCAGCTCACCATCCGGGACAGGGGTCGGAAACACCATATATTTT. Translation gives CASSPSGTGVGNTIYF. The chain employs TRBV18 and TRBJ1-3; 10 positions match TRBD1. The CDR3 runs to 16 residues. The V gene end was trimmed by 2 bases and the J gene end by 4 bases; junction bases not matched to a gene: 5. CDR1 and CDR2 (germline): KGHSH, LQKENI.

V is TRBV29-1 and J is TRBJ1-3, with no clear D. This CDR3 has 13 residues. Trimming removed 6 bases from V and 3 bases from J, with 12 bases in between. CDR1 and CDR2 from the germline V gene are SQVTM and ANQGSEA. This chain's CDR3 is CSVAGHLGNTIYF. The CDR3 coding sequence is TGCAGCGTCGCGGGTCATCTTGGAAACACCATATATTTT.